The sequence of this TCR beta chain was determined in a study of neurological immune-mediated disorders. General study points: Among expanded clones, no CDR3 amino acid sequences were shared across subjects, a pattern suggesting private repertoires in all groups.

As for time point: longitudinal time-point 2. Ten or more counts support this clonotype. Antigen unknown. The CDR3 runs 15 residues. Germline loops: CDR1 MDHEN, CDR2 SYDVKM. V was pared by 5 bases and J by 10 bases, with 10 bases of the junction left unmatched. In TCRdb, the 5' RACE reads were re-called with MiXCR into one record per CDR3 protein. The sample yields about 80,000 distinct CDR3 sequences, about 5.6% seen once. Sequencing was performed on PBMCs. This chain links TRBV28 with TRBJ1-5; 11 bases align to TRBD1. The receptor comes from a woman in her sixties with multiple sclerosis. CDR3 sequence: CASSPPGGTGGPQHF. CDR3 bases: TGTGCCAGCAGTCCCCCGGGGGGGACAGGGGGACCCCAGCATTTT.